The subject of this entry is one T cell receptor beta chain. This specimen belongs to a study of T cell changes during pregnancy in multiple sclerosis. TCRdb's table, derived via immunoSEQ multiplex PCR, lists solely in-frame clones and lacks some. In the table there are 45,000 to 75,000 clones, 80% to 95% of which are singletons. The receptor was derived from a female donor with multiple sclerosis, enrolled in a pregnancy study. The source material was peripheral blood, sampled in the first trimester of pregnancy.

The CDR3 here is CSVPSAQGAGTEAFF. CDR3 nucleotide sequence: TGCAGCGTTCCTTCGGCTCAGGGGGCAGGCACTGAAGCTTTCTTT. The chain links TRBV29-1 to TRBJ1-1, with TRBD1 matching 8 bases. This CDR3 is 15 amino acids long. V shed 5 bases and J 4 bases; nucleotides not matched to a gene: 12. Looked up from germline, CDR1 is SQVTM and CDR2 is ANQGSEA.